Each of the 15 T cell receptor beta chains below was sequenced from the same sample in a study of T cells in Graves' hyperthyroidism and ophthalmopathy (dated by TCRdb to the late 2010s). Libraries were made using multiplex PCR. Instrument used: Illumina HiSeq 2000. TCR beta CDR3 regions were amplified from RNA transcripts. The first round of RT-PCR for the TCR CDR3 was performed with the HTBI primer set and the Qiagen OneStep RT-PCR kit. In TCRdb, the public reads were trimmed at Q25 with fastp and aligned with MiXCR, with productive beta chains retained. Here each entry gathers all rows of one CDR3 protein and keeps the most common genes and DNA. Recorded for this sample are about half a million distinct CDR3 sequences; about 16% of them occurred a single time. Roughly 29% of the sample lies in the top ten. Sequencing was done on a sample of blood. These receptors came from a young woman with Graves' ophthalmopathy.

A remark on this clonotype: One end of the junction fails to match germline, which may point to a read error. The rearrangement joins TRBV5-5 to TRBJ1-2; D possibly corresponds to TRBD1 (6 bases). Germline V gene data show CDR1 as SGHKS and CDR2 as YYEKEE (reference sequence). The CDR3 covers 15 residues. CDR3 bases: TGCGCCAGCAGCCAAGAATACAGGGACAACTATGGCTACACCTTC. As protein: CASSQEYRDNYGYTF.

The chain has TRBV24-1 and TRBJ1-5; D gene unclear. V gave up 4 bases and J gave up 7 bases, with 13 bases separating them. Germline loops: CDR1 KGHDR, CDR2 SFDVKD. The CDR3 runs 14 residues. CDR3 nucleotide sequence: TGTGCCACCAGTGAGGGCCGGGATCGGCAGCCCCAGCATTTT. It encodes CATSEGRDRQPQHF.

This clonotype has a handful of counts. The chain is built from TRBV20-1 and TRBJ2-7, with D perhaps matching TRBD1 or TRBD2 (6 bases each). V was trimmed by 4 bases and J by 6 bases, leaving 25 bases between them. Germline V gene sequence: CDR1 DFQATT, CDR2 SNEGSKA (reference sequence). The CDR3 spans 16 residues. Written as DNA, the CDR3 is TGCAGTGCTACAAAAGAATCCGGGGGCCTCCGGCGCGAGCAGTACTTC. Translation gives CSATKESGGLRREQYF.

The chain recombines TRBV20-1 with TRBJ1-3, with 8 bases that match TRBD1. Germline V CDR1 and CDR2: DFQATT, SNEGSKA (reference sequence). With V trimmed by 0 bases and J by 2 bases, 0 bases remained unmatched. This CDR3 contains 14 residues. CDR3 region: CSARETGAGNTIYF. The CDR3 region has the DNA TGCAGTGCTAGAGAGACAGGGGCTGGAAACACCATATATTTT.

This clonotype was counted at least ten times. This chain's CDR3 is CASSLEGQTHGYTF. CDR3 sequence (DNA): TGCGCCAGCAGCTTGGAAGGGCAGACTCATGGCTACACCTTC. V and J are TRBV5-1 and TRBJ1-2; D not resolved. Germline CDR1 and CDR2: SGHRS and YFSETQ. The CDR3 runs to 14 residues. The V end lost 0 bases, the J end lost 6 bases, and 12 bases lay between the germline ends.

This clonotype was recorded at least ten times. The V gene is TRBV28, the J gene TRBJ2-3; weak D call: TRBD2 (5 bases). The germline V and J ends were trimmed by 5 bases and 4 bases, with 13 bases remaining between them. Per the germline V gene, CDR1 is MDHEN and CDR2 is SYDVKM. This CDR3 has 14 residues. The DNA for the CDR3 is TGTGCCAGCAGTGCGTCTCCGGGATCAGATACGCAGTATTTT. Its translation is CASSASPGSDTQYF.

As for this clonotype: Being one base from a much bigger clone, this may be a read error. Here the CDR3 omits its conserved ending phenylalanine or tryptophan, so a read error is the likely source. The V and J genes are TRBV7-2 and TRBJ2-3; D remains unclear. CDR3 length: 12 residues. Between the trimmed V and J ends, which lost 2 bases and 4 bases, there was a span of 4 bases. CDR1 is SGHTA, CDR2 FQGNSA, per germline. CDR3 amino acids: CASSLFPDTQYS. The CDR3 DNA reads TGTGCCAGCAGCTTATTTCCAGATACGCAGTATTCT.

The chain has TRBV5-5 and TRBJ1-2, with D unclear. The germline CDR1 and CDR2 sequences are SGHKS and YYEKEE (reference sequence). Trimming removed 4 bases from V and 3 bases from J, with 13 bases in between. The CDR3 extends over 14 amino acids. CDR3 in DNA: TGTGCCAGCAGCCTGGACGACACCTACTATGGCTACACCTTC. This gives the protein CASSLDDTYYGYTF. Full variable domain (outside the CDR3, taken from reference TRBV5-5 and TRBJ1-2): DAGVTQSPTHLIKTRGQQVTLRCSPISGHKSVSWYQQVLGQGPQFIFQYYEKEERGRGNFPDRFSARQFPNYSSELNVNALLLGDSALYLCASSLDDTYYGYTFGSGTRLTVV.

This chain uses TRBV11-1 with TRBJ2-2, with D possibly TRBD1 on 5 matching bases. Trimming pared 4 bases from V and 3 bases from J, leaving 12 bases between. Germline CDR1 SGHAT, CDR2 FQDESV (reference sequence). The CDR3 totals 15 residues. The CDR3 loop is CASSSDRIYTGELFF. The CDR3 DNA sequence: TGTGCCAGCAGCTCAGACAGAATATACACCGGGGAGCTGTTTTTT. Together with reference TRBV11-1 and TRBJ2-2, the CDR3 gives the full variable domain: EAEVAQSPRYKITEKSQAVAFWCDPISGHATLYWYRQILGQGPELLVQFQDESVVDDSQLPKDRFSAERLKGVDSTLKIQPAELGDSAMYLCASSSDRIYTGELFFGEGSRLTVL.

About this clonotype itself: This may arise from a read error, as a much more abundant clone is one base away. V is TRBV28 and J is TRBJ1-1; D not certain. The CDR3 loop spans 16 amino acids. The germline CDR1 and CDR2 sequences are MDHEN and SYDVKM. CDR3 bases: TGTGCCAGCACCCCCCCGGAGCCTCTAAGGAGCACTGAAGCTCTCTTT. It yields the protein CASTPPEPLRSTEALF.

This clonotype has a count of ten or more. The chain is built from TRBV11-2 and TRBJ2-1; 8 bases line up with TRBD1. Per germline, CDR1 SGHAT and CDR2 FQNNGV. This CDR3 is 16 amino acids long. V lost 7 bases and J lost 5; bases outside the gene matches: 13. For the CDR3, the DNA is TGTGCCAGCATCCCGATTCGGGACAGGAGAAACAATGAGCAGTTCTTC. Protein sequence: CASIPIRDRRNNEQFF.

This clonotype was picked up many times. The chain recombines TRBV5-1 with TRBJ1-1; the D is unclear. CDR1 and CDR2 (germline): SGHRS, YFSETQ. V gave up 0 bases and J gave up 4 bases, with 22 bases separating them. The CDR3 is 18 amino acids. The chain's CDR3 is CASSLALSAGEPATEAFF. The CDR3 DNA is TGCGCCAGCAGCTTGGCCTTGTCAGCTGGGGAGCCGGCCACTGAAGCTTTCTTT. Complete variable domain (other parts from reference TRBV5-1 and TRBJ1-1): KAGVTQTPRYLIKTRGQQVTLSCSPISGHRSVSWYQQTPGQGLQFLFEYFSETQRNKGNFPGRFSGRQFSNSRSEMNVSTLELGDSALYLCASSLALSAGEPATEAFFGQGTRLTVV.

A few counts support this clonotype. The rearrangement joins TRBV14 to TRBJ1-2, with D uncertain. V gave up 0 bases and J gave up 3 bases, with 11 bases separating them. The CDR3 spans 15 residues. Germline CDR1 reads SGHDN; CDR2 reads FVKESK. The CDR3 loop is CASSQDHGSHYGYTF. The CDR3 bases are TGTGCCAGCAGCCAAGATCACGGGTCGCACTATGGCTACACCTTC.

The chain couples TRBV7-9 to TRBJ1-5; D is unclear. CDR1 and CDR2 (germline): SEHNR, FQNEAQ (reference sequence). CDR3 length: 12 residues. The V and J ends lost 2 bases and 5 bases respectively, with 4 bases between them. This CDR3 reads CASSLLYQPQHF. The CDR3 DNA reads TGTGCCAGCAGCTTATTATATCAGCCCCAGCATTTT.

The rearrangement uses TRBV28 and TRBJ2-6, with D possibly being TRBD1 (6 bases). This CDR3 is 15 amino acids long. In germline, CDR1 is MDHEN, CDR2 SYDVKM. V dropped 11 bases and J dropped 0 bases, with 14 bases sitting between them. The CDR3: CAVLQGGSGANVLTF. The CDR3 DNA follows: TGTGCCGTGCTACAGGGCGGCTCTGGGGCCAACGTCCTGACTTTC.